This TCR beta chain emerged from a study of cytomegalovirus exposure and HLA in healthy donors. Study overall: Earlier, 95 million to 130 million unique TCR beta sequences were recovered from some 200 million T cells by an analysis.

Donors counted as nominally healthy when sampled, yet unrecorded immune exposures were likely. Worth noting for this clone: Its matching antigen is unknown.

Study-wide points: Other equally common chains were less clonally expanded than HLA-associated TCR beta chains, a later analysis showed. The study put 150 to 200 TCR beta chains on its list as cytomegalovirus-associated.

Amplification used 60 Vbeta primers and 13 Jbeta primers. The method was immunoSEQ multiplex PCR; TCRdb's version includes in-frame clones alone and lacks a portion of them. The sample includes approximately 120,000 clones, roughly 81% of them seen just once. Germline loops: CDR1 LNHDA, CDR2 SQIVND (reference sequence). This CDR3 is 14 amino acids long. After removal of 0 bases from V and 11 bases from J, the junction contained 8 bases not matched to a gene. The receptor's source is a woman aged 25-40 years in good health and CMV-seronegative. Specimen: PBMCs. The chain recombines TRBV19 with TRBJ1-1, with 8 bases lining up with TRBD1. This CDR3 is CASSIDGDRQHAFF. CDR3 bases: TGTGCCAGTAGTATAGATGGGGACAGGCAGCATGCTTTCTTT.